The TCR beta chain under discussion was sequenced for a study of Ad26.COV2.S vaccination and SARS-CoV-2 variants. Overall study: Ad26.COV2.S, an intramuscular injection, was given once or twice 56 days apart. Study-level results: The breadth of spike-specific CD8+ and CD4+ T cell responses after vaccination was reportedly substantial. Comparability of non-spike TCR breadth was observed across vaccine and placebo recipients.

Germline V CDR1 and CDR2: LGHDT, YNNKEL (reference sequence). Trimming took off 1 base at V and 4 bases at J, with 7 bases between the two ends. CDR3 length equals 13 residues. Treatment meaning: around 19 received Ad26.COV2.S at low or high dose, single or two shots; about 5 received placebo; per-sample allocation not given. The study sampled participants on day 63 after the first vaccine or placebo injection. An Ad26 vector was used to express Wuhan-strain SARS-CoV-2 spike as the vaccine. Comment on this clone: Its antigen is as yet unknown.

Profiling relied on immunoSEQ multiplex PCR, and the TCRdb table lists in-frame clones only, not all of them. The table records about 350,000 clones, around 84% of them present only once. The chain recombines TRBV3-1 (or the pseudogene TRBV3-2) with TRBJ1-2; unclear D gene. The TCR sequence derives from a person aged 18-60 years who received the Ad26.COV2.S COVID-19 vaccine or a placebo. The sample here was peripheral blood, taken in a trial of Ad26.COV2.S vaccine versus placebo. The CDR3 DNA follows: TGTGCCAGCAGCCAAGCTCCCAGCTATGGCTACACCTTC. Protein: CASSQAPSYGYTF.